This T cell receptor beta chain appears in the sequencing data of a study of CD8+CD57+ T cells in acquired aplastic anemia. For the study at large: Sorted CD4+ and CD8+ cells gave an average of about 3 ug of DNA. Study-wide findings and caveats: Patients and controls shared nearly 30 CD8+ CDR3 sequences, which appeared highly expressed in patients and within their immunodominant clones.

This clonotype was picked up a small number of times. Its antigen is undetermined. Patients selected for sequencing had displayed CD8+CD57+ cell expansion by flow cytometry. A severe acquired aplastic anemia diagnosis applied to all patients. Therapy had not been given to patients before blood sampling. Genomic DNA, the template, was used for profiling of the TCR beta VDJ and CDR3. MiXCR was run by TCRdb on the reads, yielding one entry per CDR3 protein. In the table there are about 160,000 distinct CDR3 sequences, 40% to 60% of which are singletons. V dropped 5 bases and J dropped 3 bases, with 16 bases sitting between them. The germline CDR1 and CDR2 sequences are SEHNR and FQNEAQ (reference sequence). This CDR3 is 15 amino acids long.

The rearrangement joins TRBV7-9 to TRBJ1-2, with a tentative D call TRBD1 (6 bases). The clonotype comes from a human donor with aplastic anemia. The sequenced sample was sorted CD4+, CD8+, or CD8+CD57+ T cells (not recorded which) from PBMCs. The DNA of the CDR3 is TGTGCCAGCAGCCTCACAGGGTCTGTTCACTATGGCTACACCTTC. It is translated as CASSLTGSVHYGYTF.